This TCR beta chain was recorded in a study of blood T cell repertoires in COVID-19. Study background: Both acute and convalescent COVID-19 samples were obtained from the United States, Italy and Spain. PBMCs, B-cell-depleted T cells, or T cells were the source of the cDNA or gDNA that made up the material.

The CDR3 covers 14 residues. V was cut by 5 bases and J by 4 bases, with 15 bases left in between. The germline V gene encodes CDR1 SGHNT and CDR2 YYREEE (reference sequence). Per the original data handling: It was from reference gene primer amplification that nucleated cell counts were estimated. Using immunoSEQ multiplex PCR, the repertoire was profiled, and TCRdb retains in-frame clones only, with some absent. That table gives V, J and clone size, and the DNA gave D and trimming. The top ten hold about 2% of the sample, which has about 55,000 clones, under 85% seen once. This clone was counted a few times.

The sample was peripheral blood. The V gene is TRBV5-4, the J gene TRBJ1-1; D gene uncertain. This TCR was sampled from an older woman with acute or convalescent COVID-19. This CDR3 reads CASRREGASTEAFF. Written as DNA, the CDR3 is TGTGCCAGCAGGAGGGAGGGTGCCAGCACTGAAGCTTTCTTT. The whole variable domain, filled in from reference TRBV5-4 and TRBJ1-1, reads ETGVTQSPTHLIKTRGQQVTLRCSSQSGHNTVSWYQQALGQGPQFIFQYYREEENGRGNFPPRFSGLQFPNYSSELNVNALELDDSALYLCASRREGASTEAFFGQGTRLTVV.